This T cell receptor beta chain was found in a study of T cell responses to AZD1222 COVID-19 vaccine. Points from the study as a whole: Among vaccine-associated CD4 TCRs, coverage spanned spike, with dominance at 160-218 and 743-854. Per reports, nearly half of all spike-specific TCRs target regions that are unmutated in variants. Repertoires were sampled only after the peak T cell response.

V lost 4 bases and J 0 bases, leaving 7 bases between the germline ends. CDR1 SQVTM and CDR2 ANQGSEA come from the germline V gene. The CDR3 length is 13 residues. Assay: immunoSEQ multiplex PCR; the TCRdb copy retains only in-frame clones and omits some. The data hold 100,000 to 150,000 clones, with around 94% observed a single time. Details on this clone: Its antigen is as yet unknown.

This receptor was identified in an adult in good health. The sample consisted of peripheral blood, taken on day 0 of AZD1222 vaccination. This sequence joins TRBV29-1 and TRBJ2-1; no definite D call. The CDR3 coding sequence is TGCAGCGTTGCACGGAGCTCCTACAATGAGCAGTTCTTC. Translating it yields CSVARSSYNEQFF.